These 5 T cell receptor beta chains originate from one sample sequenced in a study of blood T cell repertoires in COVID-19. Measured with immunoSEQ multiplex PCR; TCRdb has only the in-frame clones, and not every one. Of 150,000 to 180,000 clones listed, about 85% were seen once; the top ten hold 7% to 10%. The material sequenced was peripheral blood. These receptor sequences come from a woman aged 55-69 years with COVID-19, enrolled during active disease.

Remarks on this clone: Within the sample, other DNA sequences also encode this same CDR3. The rearrangement uses TRBV9 and TRBJ1-1; D call uncertain. Germline V CDR1 and CDR2: SGDLS, YYNGEE. V shed 0 bases and J shed 0 bases, with 9 bases lying between them. The CDR3 is made up of 15 amino acids. The CDR3: CASSVVPGLNTEAFF. The CDR3 DNA reads TGTGCCAGCAGCGTAGTCCCGGGGTTGAACACTGAAGCTTTCTTT.

The CDR3 DNA reads as TGTGCCAGCAGCTTGGTGGACAGTCTAAACACTGAAGCTTTCTTT. It is translated as CASSLVDSLNTEAFF. This chain connects TRBV5-6 to TRBJ1-1; D is perhaps TRBD1 (6 bases). The germline V gene has CDR1 SGHDT and CDR2 YYEEEE. The V gene lost 0 bases and the J gene lost 2 bases, with 11 bases spanning the gap. The CDR3 contains 15 residues. The complete variable domain, with remaining parts taken from reference TRBV5-6 and TRBJ1-1, reads DAGVTQSPTHLIKTRGQQVTLRCSPKSGHDTVSWYQQALGQGPQFIFQYYEEEERQRGNFPDRFSGHQFPNYSSELNVNALLLGDSALYLCASSLVDSLNTEAFFGQGTRLTVV.

This clone was detected only a few times. The chain employs TRBV11-2 and TRBJ1-2, with D tentatively TRBD1 (6 bases). V was clipped by 7 bases and J by 8 bases, with 17 bases between them. The CDR3 covers 13 residues. CDR1 SGHAT and CDR2 FQNNGV come from the germline V gene. The CDR3 DNA follows: TGTGCCAGCACCCTTAGAGGGGGATCCGGCTACACCTTC. It encodes CASTLRGGSGYTF.

V gene TRBV3-1 (or the pseudogene TRBV3-2) combines with J gene TRBJ1-2; TRBD1 aligns across 12 bases. The CDR3 covers 16 residues. V dropped 4 bases and J dropped 7; count of bases not matched to a gene: 10. CDR1 and CDR2 from the germline V gene are LGHDT and YNNKEL (reference sequence). Written as DNA, the CDR3 is TGTGCCAGCAGCCCCAACACGGGACAGGGGGCGCTTGGCTACACCTTC. Protein sequence: CASSPNTGQGALGYTF.

This clone was observed once. The V and J genes are TRBV4-2 and TRBJ1-2; D unclear. In germline, CDR1 is LGHNA, CDR2 YNFKEQ. The CDR3 runs to 13 residues. The V gene lost 0 bases and the J gene lost 3 bases, with 5 bases spanning the gap. The CDR3 spells CASSQDADYGYTF. DNA for the CDR3: TGTGCCAGCAGCCAAGATGCAGACTATGGCTACACCTTC.